One sample yielded the 22 T cell receptor beta chains listed below, sequenced in a study of T cells in Graves' hyperthyroidism and ophthalmopathy. Amplification yielded TCR beta CDR3 regions, with RNA transcripts as the source. The primer set for the first-round RT-PCR of the TCR CDR3 was HTBI. TCRdb itself ran the multiplex PCR reads through MiXCR, one entry per CDR3 protein. The sample lists roughly 500,000 distinct CDR3 sequences, approximately 23% occurring once. Sequenced material: blood. Receptor source: a woman aged 70-85 years with Graves' ophthalmopathy.

This clonotype came up many times. This chain uses TRBV29-1 with TRBJ2-5; possibly TRBD2 for D (5 bases). Looked up from germline, CDR1 is SQVTM and CDR2 is ANQGSEA. This CDR3 is 13 amino acids long. Deletions cut 2 bases from V and 4 bases from J, with 11 bases between. CDR3 in DNA: TGCAGCGTTGAATACGGAGGCACAGAGACCCAGTACTTC. Encoded protein: CSVEYGGTETQYF.

The CDR3 nucleotides read TGTGCCAGCTCACCGGACAAGAGCTATGGCTACACCTTC. Translated, it gives CASSPDKSYGYTF. V usage is TRBV18 and J usage is TRBJ1-2, with D perhaps matching TRBD1 (5 bases). CDR3 length equals 13 residues. Germline values: CDR1 KGHSH, CDR2 LQKENI. Deletions cut 3 bases from V and 4 bases from J, with 9 bases between. The variable domain in full, with the rest retrieved from reference TRBV18 and TRBJ1-2, is NAGVMQNPRHLVRRRGQEARLRCSPMKGHSHVYWYRQLPEEGLKFMVYLQKENIIDESGMPKERFSAEFPKEGPSILRIQQVVRGDSAAYFCASSPDKSYGYTFGSGTRLTVV.

The J gene is TRBJ2-1, the V gene TRBV3-1; 9 bases are a match to TRBD2. The length of the CDR3 is 16 residues. V shed 2 bases and J 4 bases; nucleotides not matched to a gene: 6. The germline V gene encodes CDR1 LGHDT and CDR2 YNNKEL (reference sequence). CDR3 bases: TGTGCCAGCAGCCAATCTTCTAGCGGGAAGTACAATGAGCAGTTCTTC. Protein sequence: CASSQSSSGKYNEQFF.

Only one count was recorded for this clonotype. Being one base from a much bigger clone, this may be a read error. The rearrangement joins TRBV10-3 to TRBJ1-5, with 9 nucleotides matching TRBD1. This CDR3 contains 12 residues. CDR1 and CDR2 (germline): ENHRY, SYGVKD. Trimming removed 5 bases from V and 12 bases from J; junction bases left unmatched: 5. The CDR3 here is CAISFGGQGQHF. The CDR3 DNA is TGTGCCATCAGTTTCGGGGGACAGGGCCAGCATTTT.

This clonotype was counted ten times or more. V gene TRBV6-5 combines with J gene TRBJ2-1, with 8 bases lining up with TRBD2. The CDR3 contains 17 residues. V lost 0 bases, J lost 8 bases, and 12 bases stayed unmatched. Germline lookup yields CDR1 MNHEY and CDR2 SVGAGI. The CDR3 DNA reads as TGTGCCAGCAGTTACTCACTTCGGGGGGGAGGTAGGGATGAGCAGTTCTTC. This translates into CASSYSLRGGGRDEQFF.

This clonotype occurred many times. A junction end diverges from the germline sequence, so it may reflect a read error. The CDR3 region has the DNA TGTGCCATCCGTGACCCTCCCTACGAGCAGTACTTC. Translated, it gives CAIRDPPYEQYF. The genes are TRBV10-3 and TRBJ2-7; D call uncertain. Germline V gene sequence: CDR1 ENHRY, CDR2 SYGVKD. The CDR3 consists of 12 residues.

This clonotype has only a few counts. V is TRBV7-2 and J is TRBJ1-6; TRBD1 aligns across 12 bases. The CDR3 consists of 18 residues. CDR1 is SGHTA, CDR2 FQGNSA, per germline. The trim removed 5 bases at V and 4 bases at J, leaving 9 bases unmatched. The CDR3 DNA is TGTGCCAGCAGCCCCAAACCGGGACAGGGGGCATATAATTCACCCCTCCACTTT. It codes for CASSPKPGQGAYNSPLHF.

This clonotype was counted ten times or more. This rearrangement joins TRBV28 to TRBJ2-1; TRBD1 is a possible D gene (7 bases). The CDR3 extends over 15 amino acids. Trimming removed 4 bases at V and 0 bases at J, with 10 bases between. Germline V CDR1 and CDR2: MDHEN, SYDVKM. For the CDR3, the DNA is TGTGCCAGCAGTTCAGGGGGGAGCTCCTACAATGAGCAGTTCTTC. Protein product: CASSSGGSSYNEQFF.

This clonotype has more than one count but fewer than ten. This chain uses TRBV27 with TRBJ2-5, with TRBD2 as a possible D gene (6 bases). Trimming shortened V by 8 bases and J by 1 base, and 14 bases separated the two germline ends. In germline, CDR1 is MNHEY, CDR2 SMNVEV (reference sequence). The CDR3 totals 14 residues. Here the CDR3 reads CASRAGRGQETQYF. The DNA of the CDR3 is TGTGCCAGCCGGGCGGGAAGGGGCCAAGAGACCCAGTACTTC.

This clonotype was seen more than once but under ten times. This chain links TRBV12-3 or TRBV12-4 with TRBJ1-1, with D possibly being TRBD1 (6 bases). The CDR3 is 15 amino acids. The V and J ends lost 8 bases and 4 bases respectively, with 20 bases between them. This chain's CDR3 is CASHIGGGASTEAFF. CDR3 in DNA: TGTGCCAGCCACATTGGGGGGGGGGCGTCCACTGAAGCTTTCTTT.

This clonotype was recorded a few times. This CDR3 is CASSQDHSGNTIYF. CDR3 sequence (DNA): TGCGCCAGCAGCCAAGACCATTCTGGAAACACCATATATTTT. The chain combines TRBV4-3 with TRBJ1-3; D is unclear. The CDR3 extends over 14 amino acids. The germline V and J ends were trimmed by 0 bases and 1 base, with 4 bases remaining between them. Germline V gene sequence: CDR1 LGHNA, CDR2 YSLEER.

This clonotype came up many times. V usage is TRBV7-8 and J usage is TRBJ1-1; D is ambiguous. V was clipped by 0 bases and J by 5 bases, with 16 bases between them. Germline V CDR1 and CDR2: SGHVS, FQNEAQ. The CDR3 length is 16 residues. The CDR3 DNA reads as TGTGCCAGCAGCTTAGCCCCAGCAAGAAGGGTTACTGAAGCTTTCTTT. It translates to CASSLAPARRVTEAFF.

This clonotype was observed many times. The rearrangement links TRBV20-1 to TRBJ1-1; possible D gene TRBD1, 6 bases. Trimming took off 3 bases at V and 0 bases at J, with 14 bases between the two ends. There are 15 residues in the CDR3. CDR1 is DFQATT and CDR2 is SNEGSKA in the germline V gene (reference sequence). CDR3 in DNA: TGCAGTGCTAGGACCGGGGGCGGCCTGAACACTGAAGCTTTCTTT. Translating it yields CSARTGGGLNTEAFF.

The table lists this clonotype with many counts. The genes are TRBV11-2 and TRBJ2-7; D ambiguous. The V end was cut by 1 base, the J end by 2 bases, with 12 bases between. Germline assignment: CDR1 SGHAT and CDR2 FQNNGV. CDR3 length: 15 residues. This CDR3 is CASSLGLRSPYEQYF. Here the CDR3 DNA reads TGTGCCAGCAGCTTAGGTTTGCGGTCCCCCTACGAGCAGTACTTC.

Written as DNA, the CDR3 is TGCGCCAGCAGCTTGGGACAGGGGACCGGGGAGCTGTTTTTT. This sequence encodes CASSLGQGTGELFF. The genes are TRBV5-1 and TRBJ2-2; 8 nucleotides agree with TRBD1. With V trimmed by 0 bases and J by 5 bases, 0 bases remained unmatched. Germline lookup yields CDR1 SGHRS and CDR2 YFSETQ. This CDR3 has 14 residues.

V usage is TRBV5-1 and J usage is TRBJ2-1, with 12 bases that match TRBD2. Unmatched junction bases numbered 7, after V lost 4 bases and J lost 8 bases. The CDR3 length is 15 residues. The germline V gene has CDR1 SGHRS and CDR2 YFSETQ. The CDR3 DNA reads as TGCGCCAGCAGCACAGGGACTAGCGGGCCCGATGAGCAGTTCTTC. As protein: CASSTGTSGPDEQFF.

This clonotype came up a few times. The rearrangement links TRBV19 to TRBJ2-5; 10 bases agree with TRBD2. Germline V CDR1 and CDR2: LNHDA, SQIVND (reference sequence). After removal of 3 bases from V and 4 bases from J, the junction contained 8 bases not matched to a gene. CDR3 length: 16 residues. CDR3 DNA: TGTGCCAGTAGTATGTATAGCGGGAGGAATTCAGAGACCCAGTACTTC. Its translation: CASSMYSGRNSETQYF. Variable domain in full (rest from reference TRBV19 and TRBJ2-5): DGGITQSPKYLFRKEGQNVTLSCEQNLNHDAMYWYRQDPGQGLRLIYYSQIVNDFQKGDIAEGYSVSREKKESFPLTVTSAQKNPTAFYLCASSMYSGRNSETQYFGPGTRLLVL.

This clonotype occurred many times. The rearrangement joins TRBV5-1 to TRBJ2-7; TRBD1 might be the D (7 bases). Trimming shortened V by 0 bases and J by 3 bases, and 16 bases separated the two germline ends. Germline CDR1 reads SGHRS; CDR2 reads YFSETQ. The CDR3 covers 16 residues. CDR3 amino acids: CASSLGPQGGNYEQYF. CDR3 DNA sequence: TGCGCCAGCAGCTTGGGACCCCAGGGGGGCAACTACGAGCAGTACTTC.

This clonotype has at least ten counts. The J gene is TRBJ1-2, the V gene TRBV20-1, with a weak D call TRBD1 (6 bases). The CDR3 runs 15 residues. V lost 1 base and J 7 bases, leaving 19 bases between the germline ends. Germline CDR1 is DFQATT and CDR2 is SNEGSKA (reference sequence). The DNA of the CDR3 is TGCAGTGCTAGAGGAGACACAGGGATTTCGGGTGGCTACACCTTC. Its protein is CSARGDTGISGGYTF.

This clonotype was seen more than once but under ten times. V is TRBV7-8 and J is TRBJ1-2; 7 bases fit TRBD1. Per the germline V gene, CDR1 is SGHVS and CDR2 is FQNEAQ. V dropped 0 bases and J dropped 4; count of bases not matched to a gene: 2. This CDR3 is 14 amino acids long. The CDR3 bases are TGTGCCAGCAGCTTAGCCCCAGGGGGCTATGGCTACACCTTC. Translating it yields CASSLAPGGYGYTF.

Only a few counts were recorded for this clonotype. The chain joins TRBV20-1 to TRBJ1-2, with D maybe TRBD1 (6 bases). The CDR3 loop spans 15 amino acids. Looked up from germline, CDR1 is DFQATT and CDR2 is SNEGSKA (reference sequence). Trimming removed 0 bases from V and 2 bases from J, with 13 bases in between. Here the CDR3 reads CSARDLGGANYGYTF. The CDR3 DNA follows: TGCAGTGCTAGAGATCTTGGGGGGGCGAACTATGGCTACACCTTC.

The table lists this clonotype with many counts. In nucleotides, the CDR3 is TGTGCCAGCAGCTTGGGGGTTGGGACTGAAGCTTTCTTT. Translation: CASSLGVGTEAFF. This chain joins TRBV7-3 and TRBJ1-1, with D possibly being TRBD1 (5 bases). CDR3 length: 13 residues. Germline loops: CDR1 SGHTA, CDR2 FQGTGA. Trimming shortened V by 3 bases and J by 5 bases, and 10 bases separated the two germline ends.